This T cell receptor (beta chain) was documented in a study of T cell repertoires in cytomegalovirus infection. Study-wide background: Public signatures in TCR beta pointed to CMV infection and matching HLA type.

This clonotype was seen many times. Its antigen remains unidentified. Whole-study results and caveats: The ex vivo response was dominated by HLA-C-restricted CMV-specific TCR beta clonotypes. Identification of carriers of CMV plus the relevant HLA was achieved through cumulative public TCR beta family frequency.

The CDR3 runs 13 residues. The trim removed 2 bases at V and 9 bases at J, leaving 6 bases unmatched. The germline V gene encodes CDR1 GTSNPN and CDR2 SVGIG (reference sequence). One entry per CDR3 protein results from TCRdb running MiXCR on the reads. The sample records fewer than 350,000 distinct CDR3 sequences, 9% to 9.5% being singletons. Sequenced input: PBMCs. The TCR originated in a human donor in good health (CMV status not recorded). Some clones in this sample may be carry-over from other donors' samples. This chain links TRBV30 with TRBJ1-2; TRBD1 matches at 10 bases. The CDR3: CAWSPGQGVSYTF. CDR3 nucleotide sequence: TGTGCCTGGAGTCCCGGACAGGGGGTCAGCTACACCTTC.